This TCR beta chain was recorded in a study of human T cells and chemical hapten exposure. Study-level information: Patients were mainly female, each with alopecia areata, totalis or universalis.

J lost 7 bases, V lost 3 bases, and 6 bases had no gene match. This CDR3 is 15 amino acids long. CDR1 ENHRY and CDR2 SYGVKD come from the germline V gene. For the library, individual cDNA molecules each received unique molecular identifiers. As handled by the study authors: Samples contained a median of 95,638 TCRs, with a range of roughly 20,000 to 750,000. Each CDR3 protein gets one entry after TCRdb re-called the RACE reads with MiXCR. TCRdb's processing, not the study's, gives the V and J calls here. The table has approximately 260,000 distinct CDR3 sequences, around 7.3% seen once. As for time point: pre-sensitization, week 0. Treatment of the sample: therapeutic diphenylcyclopropenone sensitization with weekly scalp DPC. Donors were 18 to 70-year-old alopecia patients suitable for DPC.

The receptor's source is a man between 18 and 29 years old with alopecia areata. Some clones in this sample may be carry-over from other donors' samples. Source: whole blood, taken in connection with sensitization to the hapten diphenylcyclopropenone (DPC). The chain joins TRBV10-3 to TRBJ2-1, with 10 bases lining up with TRBD1. CDR3 amino acids: CAISDRQGARNEQFF. CDR3 sequence (DNA): TGTGCCATCAGTGATAGACAGGGGGCGCGGAATGAGCAGTTCTTC.